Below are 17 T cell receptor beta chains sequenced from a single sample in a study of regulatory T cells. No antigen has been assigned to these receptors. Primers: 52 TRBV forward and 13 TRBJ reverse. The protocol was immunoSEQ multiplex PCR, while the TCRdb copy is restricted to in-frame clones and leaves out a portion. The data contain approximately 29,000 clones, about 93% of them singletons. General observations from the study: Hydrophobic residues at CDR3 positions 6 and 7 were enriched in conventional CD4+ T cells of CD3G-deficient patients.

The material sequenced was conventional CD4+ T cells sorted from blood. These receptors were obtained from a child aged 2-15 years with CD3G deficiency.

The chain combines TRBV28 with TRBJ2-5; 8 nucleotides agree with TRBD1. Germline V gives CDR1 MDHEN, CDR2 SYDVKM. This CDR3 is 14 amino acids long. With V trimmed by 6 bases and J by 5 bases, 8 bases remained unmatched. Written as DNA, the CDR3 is TGTGCCAGCAGACCGACAGGGGCGGAGGAGACCCAGTACTTC. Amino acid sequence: CASRPTGAEETQYF.

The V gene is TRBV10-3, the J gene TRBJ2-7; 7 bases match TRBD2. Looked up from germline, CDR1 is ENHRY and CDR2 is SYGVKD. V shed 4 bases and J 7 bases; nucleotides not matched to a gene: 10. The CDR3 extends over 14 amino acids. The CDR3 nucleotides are TGTGCCATCAGTGCGGCGGGGAGGGCGGGGGAGCAGTACTTC. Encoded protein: CAISAAGRAGEQYF.

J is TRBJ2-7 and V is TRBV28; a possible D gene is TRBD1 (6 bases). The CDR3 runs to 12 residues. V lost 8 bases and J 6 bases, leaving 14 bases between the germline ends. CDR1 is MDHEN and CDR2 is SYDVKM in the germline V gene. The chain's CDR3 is CASGAGRGEQYF. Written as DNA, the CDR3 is TGTGCCAGCGGGGCCGGCAGGGGCGAGCAGTACTTC.

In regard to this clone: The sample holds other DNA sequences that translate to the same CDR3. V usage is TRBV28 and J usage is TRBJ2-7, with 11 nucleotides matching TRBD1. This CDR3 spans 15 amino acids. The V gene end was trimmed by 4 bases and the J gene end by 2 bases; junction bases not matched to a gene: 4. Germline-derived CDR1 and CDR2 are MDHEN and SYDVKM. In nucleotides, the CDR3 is TGTGCCAGCAGTTCGCCGGGACAGGGGGCCTACGAGCAGTACTTC. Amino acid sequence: CASSSPGQGAYEQYF.

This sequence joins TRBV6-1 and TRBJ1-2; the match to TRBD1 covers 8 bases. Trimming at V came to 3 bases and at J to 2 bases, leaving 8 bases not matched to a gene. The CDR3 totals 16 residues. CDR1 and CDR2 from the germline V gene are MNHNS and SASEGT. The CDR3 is CASSDAFRTGNYGYTF. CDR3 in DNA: TGTGCCAGCAGTGATGCTTTCCGGACAGGGAACTATGGCTACACCTTC.

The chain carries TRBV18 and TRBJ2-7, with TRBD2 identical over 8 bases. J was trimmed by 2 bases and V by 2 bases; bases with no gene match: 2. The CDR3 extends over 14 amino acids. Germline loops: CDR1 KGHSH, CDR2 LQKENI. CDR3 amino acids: CASSPSGSAYEQYF. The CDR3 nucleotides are TGTGCCAGCTCACCAAGCGGGAGCGCCTACGAGCAGTACTTC.

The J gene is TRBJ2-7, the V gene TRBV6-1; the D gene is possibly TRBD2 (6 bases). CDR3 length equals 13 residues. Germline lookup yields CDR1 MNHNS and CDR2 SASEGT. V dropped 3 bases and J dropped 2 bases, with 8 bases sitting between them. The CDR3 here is CASSDGGTYEQYF. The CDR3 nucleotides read TGTGCCAGCAGTGATGGGGGGACCTACGAGCAGTACTTC.

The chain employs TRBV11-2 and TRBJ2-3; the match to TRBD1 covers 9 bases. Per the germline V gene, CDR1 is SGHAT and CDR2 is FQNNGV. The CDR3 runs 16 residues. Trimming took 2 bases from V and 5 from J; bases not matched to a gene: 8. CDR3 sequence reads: CASSLKGQGHGDTQYF. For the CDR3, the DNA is TGTGCCAGCAGCTTAAAAGGACAGGGGCATGGAGATACGCAGTATTTT.

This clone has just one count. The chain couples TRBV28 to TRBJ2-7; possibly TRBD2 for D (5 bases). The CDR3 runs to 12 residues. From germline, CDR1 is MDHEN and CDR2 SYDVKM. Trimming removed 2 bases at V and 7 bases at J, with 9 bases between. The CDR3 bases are TGTGCCAGCAGTTTAGCCGGCGGGGAGCAGTACTTC. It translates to CASSLAGGEQYF.

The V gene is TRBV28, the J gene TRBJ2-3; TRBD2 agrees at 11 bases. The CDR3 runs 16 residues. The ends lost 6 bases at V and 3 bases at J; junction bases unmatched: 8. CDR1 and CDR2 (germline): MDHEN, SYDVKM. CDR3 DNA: TGTGCCAGCAGCTTAACTAGCGGGAGAAGTACAGATACGCAGTATTTT. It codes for CASSLTSGRSTDTQYF.

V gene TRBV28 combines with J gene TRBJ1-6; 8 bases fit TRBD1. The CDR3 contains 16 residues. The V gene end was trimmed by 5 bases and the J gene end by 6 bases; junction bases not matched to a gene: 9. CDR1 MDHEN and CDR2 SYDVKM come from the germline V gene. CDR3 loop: CASSDGTGRFNSPLHF. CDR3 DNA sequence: TGTGCCAGCAGTGACGGGACAGGCAGATTTAATTCACCCCTCCACTTT.

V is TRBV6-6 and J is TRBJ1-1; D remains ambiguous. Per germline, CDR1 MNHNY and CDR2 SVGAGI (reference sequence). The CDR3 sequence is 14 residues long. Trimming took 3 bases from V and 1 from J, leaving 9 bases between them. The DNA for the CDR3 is TGTGCCAGCAGTTATAGTGGAGGGAACACTGAAGCTTTCTTT. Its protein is CASSYSGGNTEAFF.

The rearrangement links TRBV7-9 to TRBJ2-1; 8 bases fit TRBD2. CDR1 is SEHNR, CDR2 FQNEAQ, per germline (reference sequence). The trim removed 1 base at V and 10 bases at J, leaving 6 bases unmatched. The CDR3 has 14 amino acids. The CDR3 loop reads CASSLGFRLAEQFF. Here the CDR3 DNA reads TGTGCCAGCAGCTTAGGTTTTAGACTAGCGGAGCAGTTCTTC.

The CDR3 nucleotides are TGTGCCAGCAGCAACGCAGGGGCCACAGATACGCAGTATTTT. Translation gives CASSNAGATDTQYF. The chain recombines TRBV28 with TRBJ2-3; possibly TRBD1 for D (6 bases). The CDR3 is made up of 14 amino acids. Germline CDR1 reads MDHEN; CDR2 reads SYDVKM. V lost 6 bases and J 2 bases, leaving 12 bases between the germline ends.

The CDR3 bases are TGTGCCAGCCTAAATCCGGGGACCACTGAAGCTTTCTTT. Protein: CASLNPGTTEAFF. This chain joins TRBV28 and TRBJ1-1, with D perhaps TRBD1 (5 bases). Germline CDR1 MDHEN, CDR2 SYDVKM. CDR3 length equals 13 residues. Trimming removed 8 bases from V and 4 bases from J, with 14 bases in between. Filled out from reference TRBV28 and TRBJ1-1, the complete variable domain reads DVKVTQSSRYLVKRTGEKVFLECVQDMDHENMFWYRQDPGLGLRLIYFSYDVKMKEKGDIPEGYSVSREKKERFSLILESASTNQTSMYLCASLNPGTTEAFFGQGTRLTVV.

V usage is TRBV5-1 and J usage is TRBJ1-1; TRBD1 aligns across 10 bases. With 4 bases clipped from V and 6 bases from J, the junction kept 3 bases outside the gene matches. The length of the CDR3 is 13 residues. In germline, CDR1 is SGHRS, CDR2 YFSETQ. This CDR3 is CASSRGTGAEAFF. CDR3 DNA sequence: TGCGCCAGCAGCAGAGGGACAGGGGCTGAAGCTTTCTTT. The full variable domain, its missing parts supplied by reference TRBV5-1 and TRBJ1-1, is KAGVTQTPRYLIKTRGQQVTLSCSPISGHRSVSWYQQTPGQGLQFLFEYFSETQRNKGNFPGRFSGRQFSNSRSEMNVSTLELGDSALYLCASSRGTGAEAFFGQGTRLTVV.

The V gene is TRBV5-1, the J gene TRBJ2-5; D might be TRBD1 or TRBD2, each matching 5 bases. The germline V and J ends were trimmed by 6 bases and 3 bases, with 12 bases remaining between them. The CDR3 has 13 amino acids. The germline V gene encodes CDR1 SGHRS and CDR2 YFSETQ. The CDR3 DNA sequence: TGCGCCAGCAAGAGGGGCCAAGAAGAGACCCAGTACTTC. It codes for CASKRGQEETQYF. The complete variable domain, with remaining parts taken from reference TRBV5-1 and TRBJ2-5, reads KAGVTQTPRYLIKTRGQQVTLSCSPISGHRSVSWYQQTPGQGLQFLFEYFSETQRNKGNFPGRFSGRQFSNSRSEMNVSTLELGDSALYLCASKRGQEETQYFGPGTRLLVL.